The next 30 T cell receptor beta chains were all read from a single sample in a study of technical replicates of blood from several donors. The assay was immunoSEQ multiplex PCR, and TCRdb's table has in-frame clones only and misses some. The table includes 64,000 or so clones, roughly 86% detected once. Sequences were obtained from PBMCs. The receptors were sampled from a human donor in good health. Some clones in this sample may be carry-over from other donors' samples.

The chain is built from TRBV27 and TRBJ2-3; maybe TRBD2 (6 bases). The CDR3 extends over 12 amino acids. The V end was cut by 5 bases, the J end by 8 bases, with 11 bases between. Germline V CDR1 and CDR2: MNHEY, SMNVEV (reference sequence). The CDR3 reads CASSTSGGTQYF. The DNA of the CDR3 is TGTGCCAGCAGTACCTCCGGGGGTACGCAGTATTTT.

This sequence joins TRBV30 and TRBJ1-5; a possible D gene is TRBD1 (5 bases). V lost 2 bases to trimming and J lost 0 bases, with 11 bases between them. CDR1 GTSNPN and CDR2 SVGIG come from the germline V gene (reference sequence). The CDR3 length is 15 residues. Here the CDR3 reads CAWSHLQGSNQPQHF. CDR3 DNA: TGTGCCTGGAGTCACCTTCAGGGTAGCAATCAGCCCCAGCATTTT.

V is TRBV5-8 and J is TRBJ1-6; D is unclear. The V gene's germline CDR1 is SGHTS and CDR2 YDEGEE. V lost 6 bases and J 0 bases, leaving 16 bases between the germline ends. The CDR3 is 17 amino acids. This chain's CDR3 is CASTPDPRSSYNSPLHF. The CDR3 DNA reads TGTGCCAGCACTCCTGATCCGAGGAGCTCCTATAATTCACCCCTCCACTTT. Full variable domain (rest looked up from reference TRBV5-8 and TRBJ1-6): EAGVTQSPTHLIKTRGQQATLRCSPISGHTSVYWYQQALGLGLQFLLWYDEGEERNRGNFPPRFSGRQFPNYSSELNVNALELEDSALYLCASTPDPRSSYNSPLHFGNGTRLTVT.

The V gene is TRBV5-4, the J gene TRBJ2-2; TRBD2 agrees at 8 bases. Looked up from germline, CDR1 is SGHNT and CDR2 is YYREEE (reference sequence). The CDR3 covers 17 residues. Losses at the gene ends were 2 bases for V and 1 base for J; bases not matched to a gene: 7. For the CDR3, the DNA is TGTGCCAGCAGCTTTCCGTCGGGAGGGCGGAACACCGGGGAGCTGTTTTTT. Translation: CASSFPSGGRNTGELFF. Full variable domain (rest looked up from reference TRBV5-4 and TRBJ2-2): ETGVTQSPTHLIKTRGQQVTLRCSSQSGHNTVSWYQQALGQGPQFIFQYYREEENGRGNFPPRFSGLQFPNYSSELNVNALELDDSALYLCASSFPSGGRNTGELFFGEGSRLTVL.

This clone appeared once. V is TRBV11-2 and J is TRBJ2-1, with TRBD2 matching 10 bases. The J segment lost 3 bases and the V segment lost 1 base, leaving 6 bases of the junction unmatched. This CDR3 comprises 17 residues. Germline CDR1 SGHAT, CDR2 FQNNGV. DNA of the CDR3: TGTGCCAGCAGCTTAGGAGCTGCTAGCGGGGGCTACAATGAGCAGTTCTTC. This gives the protein CASSLGAASGGYNEQFF. The full variable domain, with the rest looked up from reference TRBV11-2 and TRBJ2-1, is EAGVAQSPRYKIIEKRQSVAFWCNPISGHATLYWYQQILGQGPKLLIQFQNNGVVDDSQLPKDRFSAERLKGVDSTLKIQPAKLEDSAVYLCASSLGAASGGYNEQFFGPGTRLTVL.

This CDR3 reads CASNPGQGTVNYGYTF. The CDR3 DNA sequence: TGTGCCAGCAATCCGGGACAGGGGACAGTCAACTATGGCTACACCTTC. V gene TRBV2 combines with J gene TRBJ1-2, with TRBD1 matching 10 bases. Trimming cost V 7 bases and J 2 bases; bases outside gene matches: 10. Germline V gives CDR1 SNHLY, CDR2 FYNNEI. The CDR3 is 16 amino acids.

This chain links TRBV7-2 with TRBJ2-5; 7 positions agree with TRBD2. The germline CDR1 and CDR2 sequences are SGHTA and FQGNSA. The CDR3 has 14 amino acids. J gave up 0 bases and V 6 bases, and 4 bases lay outside the gene matches. CDR3 loop: CASSRGGNQETQYF. CDR3 DNA sequence: TGTGCCAGCAGTCGCGGGGGAAACCAAGAGACCCAGTACTTC.

V usage is TRBV9 and J usage is TRBJ2-2, with a weak D call TRBD2 (6 bases). The CDR3 loop spans 11 amino acids. Germline V lookup: CDR1 SGDLS, CDR2 YYNGEE. V dropped 7 bases and J dropped 6 bases, with 7 bases sitting between them. The CDR3 reads CASGGAGELFF. CDR3 sequence (DNA): TGTGCCAGCGGAGGGGCCGGGGAGCTGTTTTTT.

The J gene is TRBJ1-1, the V gene TRBV7-6, with a possible D match to TRBD1 (5 bases). The germline V gene encodes CDR1 SGHVS and CDR2 FNYEAQ. Trimming cost V 6 bases and J 3 bases, with 11 bases left between them. There are 13 residues in the CDR3. Written as DNA, the CDR3 is TGTGCCAGCAGTCTAGGGGAGGACACTGAAGCTTTCTTT. It is translated as CASSLGEDTEAFF.

The genes are TRBV19 and TRBJ2-2; 9 bases agree with TRBD1. Trimming at V came to 2 bases and at J to 9 bases, leaving 1 base not matched to a gene. The CDR3 runs 13 residues. CDR1 LNHDA and CDR2 SQIVND come from the germline V gene (reference sequence). Written as DNA, the CDR3 is TGTGCCAGTAGTATAACAGGGGGCCGGGAGCTGTTTTTT. Translation: CASSITGGRELFF.

V and J are TRBV19 and TRBJ1-6; 7 bases map to TRBD1. The junction had 18 bases not matched to a gene; V was cut back by 5 bases and J by 5 bases. Germline V lookup: CDR1 LNHDA, CDR2 SQIVND (reference sequence). The CDR3 spans 19 residues. The CDR3 loop is CASSSNRYHGTAHNSPLHF. The DNA of the CDR3 is TGTGCCAGTAGTTCCAATAGGTACCACGGGACAGCCCATAATTCACCCCTCCACTTT.

This clone came up a few times. The chain uses TRBV7-6 and TRBJ1-1, with no clear D. V was pared by 1 base and J by 4 bases, with 10 bases between. CDR3 length equals 14 residues. The germline V gene has CDR1 SGHVS and CDR2 FNYEAQ. The CDR3 DNA follows: TGTGCCAGCAGCTTAGGACAATCCCCCACTGAAGCTTTCTTT. Protein sequence: CASSLGQSPTEAFF.

This clone was found a few times. One end of the junction fails to match germline, which may point to a read error. The J gene is TRBJ2-2, the V gene TRBV6-1; no clear D gene. Germline V lookup: CDR1 MNHNS, CDR2 SASEGT. This CDR3 has 14 amino acids. This CDR3 is CASSQAYRTGELFF. CDR3 nucleotide sequence: TGTGCCAGCAGTCAAGCCTACAGAACCGGGGAGCTGTTTTTT.

The chain uses TRBV10-3 and TRBJ1-6, with 7 bases that match TRBD1. CDR1 ENHRY and CDR2 SYGVKD come from the germline V gene. CDR3 size: 14 residues. After removal of 6 bases from V and 6 bases from J, the junction contained 5 bases not matched to a gene. The CDR3 loop is CAIRTGQLNSPLHF. The CDR3 DNA sequence: TGTGCCATCAGGACGGGACAGCTTAATTCACCCCTCCACTTT.

J is TRBJ2-1 and V is TRBV6-4; 8 bases align to TRBD1. The CDR3 is 13 amino acids. Losses at the gene ends were 6 bases for V and 8 bases for J; bases not matched to a gene: 6. Per the germline V gene, CDR1 is MRHNA and CDR2 is SNTAGT. Here the CDR3 reads CASSADRADEQFF. Written as DNA, the CDR3 is TGTGCCAGCAGCGCGGACAGGGCCGATGAGCAGTTCTTC.

CDR3 DNA sequence: TGTGCCAGCAGCGTACGACTGGACGGGGGCGAGCAGTACTTC. It translates to CASSVRLDGGEQYF. This chain joins TRBV9 and TRBJ2-7, with D possibly matching TRBD2 (6 bases). The germline V and J ends were trimmed by 1 base and 6 bases, with 14 bases remaining between them. The CDR3 has 14 amino acids. Germline CDR1 is SGDLS and CDR2 is YYNGEE.

The rearrangement uses TRBV7-2 and TRBJ1-2; perhaps TRBD1 as D (5 bases). CDR1 is SGHTA, CDR2 FQGNSA, per germline. CDR3 length: 15 amino acids. V was cut by 1 base and J by 4 bases, with 13 bases left in between. This CDR3 reads CASSLGAGNLYGYTF. The CDR3 nucleotides are TGTGCCAGCAGCTTAGGAGCAGGGAATCTCTATGGCTACACCTTC.

V gene TRBV2 combines with J gene TRBJ1-3; no firm D call. Germline assignment: CDR1 SNHLY and CDR2 FYNNEI. The CDR3 runs 13 residues. V lost 7 bases to trimming and J lost 0 bases, with 7 bases between them. The CDR3 nucleotides read TGTGCCAGCATTCGGTTCTCTGGAAACACCATATATTTT. Translated, it gives CASIRFSGNTIYF.

The chain is built from TRBV19 and TRBJ2-1; D remains unclear. V was shortened by 2 bases and J by 5 bases, with 7 bases between the two germline ends. CDR1 is LNHDA and CDR2 is SQIVND in the germline V gene (reference sequence). The CDR3 has 13 residues. CDR3 sequence: CASSINANNEQFF. In DNA form, the CDR3 reads TGTGCCAGTAGTATAAATGCGAACAATGAGCAGTTCTTC.

The chain has TRBV27 and TRBJ2-2; D is ambiguous. Trimming removed 3 bases at V and 6 bases at J, with 11 bases between. Germline CDR1 reads MNHEY; CDR2 reads SMNVEV (reference sequence). This CDR3 is 14 amino acids long. The CDR3 DNA is TGTGCCAGCAGTTTGGTCGACTTCGCCGGGGAGCTGTTTTTT. Amino acid sequence: CASSLVDFAGELFF.

The chain combines TRBV4-2 with TRBJ1-6, with a tentative D call TRBD1 (5 bases). CDR3 length: 15 residues. Trimming removed 1 base from V and 14 bases from J, with 18 bases in between. Germline CDR1 and CDR2: LGHNA and YNFKEQ. The CDR3 DNA reads TGTGCCAGCAGCCAAGTAGACAGTGGGCGCTCGGCCCTCCACTTT. Its translation is CASSQVDSGRSALHF.

The V call is TRBV18, the J call TRBJ1-1; 7 bases map to TRBD1. This CDR3 has 16 residues. Per germline, CDR1 KGHSH and CDR2 LQKENI. Trimming removed 5 bases from V and 3 bases from J; junction bases left unmatched: 12. CDR3 DNA sequence: TGTGCCAGCTCATCGTACAGGGGCTTAGGTGACACTGAAGCTTTCTTT. As protein: CASSSYRGLGDTEAFF.

V is TRBV28 and J is TRBJ2-7, with D uncertain. CDR1 is MDHEN and CDR2 is SYDVKM in the germline V gene. The CDR3 spans 13 residues. V lost 6 bases and J 6 bases, leaving 15 bases between the germline ends. The DNA of the CDR3 is TGTGCCAGCAGGTCGTTAGTCCTAAGCGAGCAGTACTTC. Protein sequence: CASRSLVLSEQYF. Variable domain in full (rest from reference TRBV28 and TRBJ2-7): DVKVTQSSRYLVKRTGEKVFLECVQDMDHENMFWYRQDPGLGLRLIYFSYDVKMKEKGDIPEGYSVSREKKERFSLILESASTNQTSMYLCASRSLVLSEQYFGPGTRLTVT.

The genes are TRBV2 and TRBJ2-5; 7 bases map to TRBD2. Germline-derived CDR1 and CDR2 are SNHLY and FYNNEI. V lost 0 bases and J lost 11; bases outside the gene matches: 6. This CDR3 comprises 13 residues. The CDR3 here is CASSEARAGEQYF. The DNA for the CDR3 is TGTGCCAGCAGTGAAGCCCGTGCGGGGGAGCAGTACTTC.

This rearrangement joins TRBV4-3 to TRBJ1-3; 9 bases are shared with TRBD1. The CDR3 is 20 residues long. J was trimmed by 0 bases and V by 0 bases; bases with no gene match: 12. Germline CDR1 reads LGHNA; CDR2 reads YSLEER. In DNA, the CDR3 is TGCGCCAGCAGCCAAGACCGGGACAGGGTACATTATTCCTCTGGAAACACCATATATTTT. Translating gives CASSQDRDRVHYSSGNTIYF.

The chain carries TRBV6-6 and TRBJ1-5, with 7 nucleotides matching TRBD1. Germline CDR1 reads MNHNY; CDR2 reads SVGAGI (reference sequence). V lost 5 bases to trimming and J lost 6 bases; unmatched junction nucleotides: 1. This CDR3 has 12 amino acids. As DNA, the CDR3 is TGTGCCAGCAGTGGGACAGTTCAGCCCCAGCATTTT. Residues: CASSGTVQPQHF.

The chain couples TRBV7-2 to TRBJ2-1; the match to TRBD2 covers 7 bases. With V trimmed by 2 bases and J by 3 bases, 4 bases remained unmatched. CDR1 is SGHTA and CDR2 is FQGNSA in the germline V gene. The length of the CDR3 is 15 residues. DNA for the CDR3: TGTGCCAGCAGCTTACAAACGGGGGGCTACAATGAGCAGTTCTTC. This encodes CASSLQTGGYNEQFF.

DNA for the CDR3: TGTGCCAGCAGCCCTACGGGACAAGAGACCCAGTACTTC. Translating it yields CASSPTGQETQYF. The rearrangement uses TRBV14 and TRBJ2-5; tentatively, D is TRBD2 (5 bases). The germline V gene encodes CDR1 SGHDN and CDR2 FVKESK. V was clipped by 4 bases and J by 2 bases, with 8 bases between them. This CDR3 has 13 amino acids.

The chain combines TRBV7-9 with TRBJ1-1; unclear D gene. The CDR3 sequence is 17 residues long. From germline, CDR1 is SEHNR and CDR2 FQNEAQ (reference sequence). V was clipped by 5 bases and J by 4 bases, with 23 bases between them. CDR3 region: CASSTTLGLLAGTEAFF. CDR3 nucleotides: TGTGCCAGCAGCACCACTCTCGGGCTCCTAGCCGGCACTGAAGCTTTCTTT.

The chain couples TRBV29-1 to TRBJ2-1, with a tentative D call TRBD2 (6 bases). Germline assignment: CDR1 SQVTM and CDR2 ANQGSEA. The CDR3 runs to 12 residues. The V end was cut by 7 bases, the J end by 7 bases, with 14 bases between. CDR3 sequence reads: CSAYGAGNEQFF. The CDR3 region has the DNA TGCAGCGCTTACGGGGCGGGGAATGAGCAGTTCTTC.